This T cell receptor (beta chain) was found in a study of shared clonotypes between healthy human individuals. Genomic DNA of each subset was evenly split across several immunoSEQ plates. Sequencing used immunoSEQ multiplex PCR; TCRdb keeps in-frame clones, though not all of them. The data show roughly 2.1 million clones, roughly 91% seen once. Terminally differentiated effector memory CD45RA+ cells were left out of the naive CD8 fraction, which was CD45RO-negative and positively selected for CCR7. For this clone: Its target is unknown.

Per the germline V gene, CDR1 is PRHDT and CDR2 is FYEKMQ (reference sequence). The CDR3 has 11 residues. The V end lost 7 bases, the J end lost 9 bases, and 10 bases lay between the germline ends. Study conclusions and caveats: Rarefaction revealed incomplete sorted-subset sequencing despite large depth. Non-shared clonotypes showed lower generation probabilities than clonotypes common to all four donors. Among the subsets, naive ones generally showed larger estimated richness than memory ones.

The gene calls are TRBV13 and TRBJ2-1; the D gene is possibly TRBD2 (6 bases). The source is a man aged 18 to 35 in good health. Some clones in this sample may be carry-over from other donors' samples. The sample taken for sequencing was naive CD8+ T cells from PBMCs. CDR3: CASTGSSEQFF. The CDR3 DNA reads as TGTGCCAGCACCGGGAGCAGTGAGCAGTTCTTC. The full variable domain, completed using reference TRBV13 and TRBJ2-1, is AAGVIQSPRHLIKEKRETATLKCYPIPRHDTVYWYQQGPGQDPQFLISFYEKMQSDKGSIPDRFSAQQFSDYHSELNMSSLELGDSALYFCASTGSSEQFFGPGTRLTVL.